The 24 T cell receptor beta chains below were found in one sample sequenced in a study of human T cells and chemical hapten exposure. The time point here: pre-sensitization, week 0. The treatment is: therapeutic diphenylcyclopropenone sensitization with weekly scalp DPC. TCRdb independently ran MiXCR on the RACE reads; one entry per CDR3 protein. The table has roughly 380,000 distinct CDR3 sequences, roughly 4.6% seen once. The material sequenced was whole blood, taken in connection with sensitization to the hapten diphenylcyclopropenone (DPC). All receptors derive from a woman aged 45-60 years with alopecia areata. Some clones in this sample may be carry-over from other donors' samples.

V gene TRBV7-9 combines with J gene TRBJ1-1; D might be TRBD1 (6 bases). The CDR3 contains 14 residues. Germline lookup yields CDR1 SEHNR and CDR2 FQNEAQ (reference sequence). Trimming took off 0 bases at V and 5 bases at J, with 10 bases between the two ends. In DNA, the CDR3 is TGTGCCAGCAGCTTAGCCCCGACAGGTACTGAAGCTTTCTTT. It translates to CASSLAPTGTEAFF.

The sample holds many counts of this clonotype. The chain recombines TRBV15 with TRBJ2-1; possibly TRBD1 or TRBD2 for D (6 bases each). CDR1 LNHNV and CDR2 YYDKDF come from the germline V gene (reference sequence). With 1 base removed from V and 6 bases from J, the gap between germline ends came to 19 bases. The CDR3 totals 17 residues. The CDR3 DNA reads TGTGCCACCAGCAGAGCGGGGGCCGCAAGCCCAGCCAATGAGCAGTTCTTC. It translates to CATSRAGAASPANEQFF.

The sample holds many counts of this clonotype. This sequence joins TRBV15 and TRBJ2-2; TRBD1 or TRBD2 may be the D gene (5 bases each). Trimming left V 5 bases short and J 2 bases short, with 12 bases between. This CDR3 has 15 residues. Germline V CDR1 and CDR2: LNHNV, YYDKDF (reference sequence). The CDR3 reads CATSGERTNTGELFF. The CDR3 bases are TGTGCCACCAGCGGGGAGCGGACAAACACCGGGGAGCTGTTTTTT.

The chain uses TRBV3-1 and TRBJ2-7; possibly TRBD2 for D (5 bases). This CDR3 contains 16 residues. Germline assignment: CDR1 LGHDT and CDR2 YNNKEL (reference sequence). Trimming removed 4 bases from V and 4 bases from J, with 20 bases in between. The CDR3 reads CASSLALSAGRYEQYF. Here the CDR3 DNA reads TGTGCCAGCAGCCTGGCCCTCAGCGCGGGTAGGTACGAGCAGTACTTC.

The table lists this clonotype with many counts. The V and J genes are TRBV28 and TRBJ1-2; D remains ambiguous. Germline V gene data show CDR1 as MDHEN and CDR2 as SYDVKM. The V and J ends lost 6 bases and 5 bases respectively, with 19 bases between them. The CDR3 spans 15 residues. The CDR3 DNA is TGTGCCAGCAGCCTATACGACCAACCCATTTATGGCTACACCTTC. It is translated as CASSLYDQPIYGYTF.

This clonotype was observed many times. DNA of the CDR3: TGTGCCAGCAGCTTGGGACCAAATCAGCCCCAGCATTTT. Amino acids: CASSLGPNQPQHF. V and J are TRBV6-5 and TRBJ1-5; a possible D gene is TRBD1 (5 bases). V lost 6 bases to trimming and J lost 4 bases, with 10 bases between them. Germline V gene data show CDR1 as MNHEY and CDR2 as SVGAGI. This CDR3 has 13 amino acids.

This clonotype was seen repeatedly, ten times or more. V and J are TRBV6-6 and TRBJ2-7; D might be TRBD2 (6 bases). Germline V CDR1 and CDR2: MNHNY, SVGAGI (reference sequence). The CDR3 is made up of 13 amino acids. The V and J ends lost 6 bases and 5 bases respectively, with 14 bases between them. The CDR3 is CASRPGTAHEQYF. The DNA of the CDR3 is TGTGCCAGCAGGCCCGGGACTGCCCACGAGCAGTACTTC.

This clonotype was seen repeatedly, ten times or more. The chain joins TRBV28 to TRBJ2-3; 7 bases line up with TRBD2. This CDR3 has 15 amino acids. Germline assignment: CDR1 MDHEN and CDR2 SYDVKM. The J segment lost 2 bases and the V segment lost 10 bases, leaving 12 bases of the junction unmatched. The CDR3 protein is CATLKGAGPTDTQYF. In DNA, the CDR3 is TGTGCCACCCTAAAGGGAGCGGGACCCACAGATACGCAGTATTTT.

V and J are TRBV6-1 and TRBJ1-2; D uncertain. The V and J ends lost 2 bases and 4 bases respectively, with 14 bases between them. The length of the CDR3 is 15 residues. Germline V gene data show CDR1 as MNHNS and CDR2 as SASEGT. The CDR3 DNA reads TGTGCCAGCAGTGAAACGCGAACCCCTCTCTATGGCTACACCTTC. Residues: CASSETRTPLYGYTF.

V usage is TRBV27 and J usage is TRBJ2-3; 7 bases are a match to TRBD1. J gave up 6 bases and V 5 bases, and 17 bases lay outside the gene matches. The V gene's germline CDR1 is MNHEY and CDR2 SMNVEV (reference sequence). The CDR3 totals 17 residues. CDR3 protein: CASSTYRQGALTDTQYF. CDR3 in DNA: TGTGCCAGCAGTACCTATAGACAGGGAGCTTTAACCGATACGCAGTATTTT.

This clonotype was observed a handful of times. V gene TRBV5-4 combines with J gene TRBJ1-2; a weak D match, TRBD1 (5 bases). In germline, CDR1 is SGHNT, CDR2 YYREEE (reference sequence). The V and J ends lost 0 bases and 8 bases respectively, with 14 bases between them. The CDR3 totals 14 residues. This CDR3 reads CASSLGDREGGYTF. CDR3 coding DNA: TGTGCCAGCAGCTTGGGGGACCGCGAGGGGGGCTACACCTTC. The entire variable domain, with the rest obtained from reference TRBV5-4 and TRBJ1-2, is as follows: ETGVTQSPTHLIKTRGQQVTLRCSSQSGHNTVSWYQQALGQGPQFIFQYYREEENGRGNFPPRFSGLQFPNYSSELNVNALELDDSALYLCASSLGDREGGYTFGSGTRLTVV.

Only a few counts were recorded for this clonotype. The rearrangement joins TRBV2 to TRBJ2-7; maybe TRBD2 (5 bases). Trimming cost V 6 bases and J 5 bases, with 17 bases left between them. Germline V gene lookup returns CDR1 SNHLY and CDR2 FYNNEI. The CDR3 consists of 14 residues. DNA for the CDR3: TGTGCCAGCAGACAACTAGGCCCGGTCGACGAGCAGTACTTC. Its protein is CASRQLGPVDEQYF.

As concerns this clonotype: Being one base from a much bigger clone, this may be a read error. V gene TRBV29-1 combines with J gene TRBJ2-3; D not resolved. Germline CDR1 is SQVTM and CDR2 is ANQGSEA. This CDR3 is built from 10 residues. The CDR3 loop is CSVDRDAQYF. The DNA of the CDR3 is TGCAGCGTTGACCGAGATGCGCAGTATTTT.

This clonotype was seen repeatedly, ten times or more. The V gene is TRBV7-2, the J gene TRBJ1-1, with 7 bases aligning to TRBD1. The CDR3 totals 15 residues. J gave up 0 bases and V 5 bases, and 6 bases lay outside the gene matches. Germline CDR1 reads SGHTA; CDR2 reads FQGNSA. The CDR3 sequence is CASSPDRIVNTEAFF. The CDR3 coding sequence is TGTGCCAGCAGCCCGGACAGGATCGTGAACACTGAAGCTTTCTTT.

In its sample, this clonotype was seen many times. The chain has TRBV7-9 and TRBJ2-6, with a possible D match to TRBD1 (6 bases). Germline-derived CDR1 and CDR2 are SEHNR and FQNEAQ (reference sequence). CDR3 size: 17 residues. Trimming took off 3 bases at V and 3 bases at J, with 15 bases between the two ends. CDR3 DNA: TGTGCCAGCAGCTTTGGCAGGGGCCCGAGTGGGGCCAACGTCCTGACTTTC. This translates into CASSFGRGPSGANVLTF.

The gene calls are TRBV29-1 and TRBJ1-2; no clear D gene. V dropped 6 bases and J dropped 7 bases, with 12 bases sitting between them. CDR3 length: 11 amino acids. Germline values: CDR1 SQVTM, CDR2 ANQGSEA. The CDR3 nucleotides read TGCAGCGTGAGGGAGGGTAGTGGCTACACCTTC. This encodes CSVREGSGYTF.

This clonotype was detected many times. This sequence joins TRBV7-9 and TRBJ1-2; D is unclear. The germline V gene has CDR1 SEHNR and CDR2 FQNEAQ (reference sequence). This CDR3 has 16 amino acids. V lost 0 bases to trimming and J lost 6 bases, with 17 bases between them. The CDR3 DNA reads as TGTGCCAGCAGCTTAGCGACGGGGTTGGTTTCGGATGGCTACACCTTC. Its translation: CASSLATGLVSDGYTF.

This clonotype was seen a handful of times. The chain's CDR3 is CASSFTGGSQQPQHF. The CDR3 nucleotides are TGCGCCAGCAGTTTTACAGGGGGCTCACAGCAGCCCCAGCATTTT. The V gene is TRBV5-1, the J gene TRBJ1-5; 9 bases align to TRBD1. The V gene end was trimmed by 5 bases and the J gene end by 7 bases; junction bases not matched to a gene: 10. CDR3 length: 15 residues. From germline, CDR1 is SGHRS and CDR2 YFSETQ.

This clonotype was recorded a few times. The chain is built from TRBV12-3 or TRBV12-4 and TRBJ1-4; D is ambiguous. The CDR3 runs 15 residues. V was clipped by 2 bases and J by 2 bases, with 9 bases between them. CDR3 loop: CASSLTPETNEKLFF. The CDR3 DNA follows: TGTGCCAGCAGTTTAACCCCGGAGACTAATGAAAAACTGTTTTTT.

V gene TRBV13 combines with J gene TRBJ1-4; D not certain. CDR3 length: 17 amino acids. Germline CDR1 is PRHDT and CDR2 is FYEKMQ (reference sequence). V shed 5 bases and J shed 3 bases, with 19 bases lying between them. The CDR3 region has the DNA TGTGCCAGCAGCCCCGGGAGAGCCCTACGCGCTAATGAAAAACTGTTTTTT. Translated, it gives CASSPGRALRANEKLFF.

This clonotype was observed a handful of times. CDR3 region: CSAEGGTNQPQHF. The CDR3 region has the DNA TGCAGTGCTGAGGGAGGTACTAATCAGCCCCAGCATTTT. The chain couples TRBV20-1 to TRBJ1-5; no definite D call. The CDR3 covers 13 residues. Per the germline V gene, CDR1 is DFQATT and CDR2 is SNEGSKA (reference sequence). The V gene lost 5 bases and the J gene lost 4 bases, with 12 bases spanning the gap.

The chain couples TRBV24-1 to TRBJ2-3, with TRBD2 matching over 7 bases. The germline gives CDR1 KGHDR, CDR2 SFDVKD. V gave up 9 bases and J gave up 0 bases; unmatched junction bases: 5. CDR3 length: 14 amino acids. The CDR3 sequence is CATSPSGSTDTQYF. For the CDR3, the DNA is TGTGCCACCTCTCCTAGCGGAAGCACAGATACGCAGTATTTT.

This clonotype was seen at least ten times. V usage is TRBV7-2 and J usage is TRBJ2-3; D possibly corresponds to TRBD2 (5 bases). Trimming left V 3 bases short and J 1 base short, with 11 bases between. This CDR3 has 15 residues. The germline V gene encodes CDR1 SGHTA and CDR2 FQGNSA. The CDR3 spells CASSFILSGTDTQYF. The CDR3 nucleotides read TGTGCCAGCAGCTTTATACTTAGCGGCACAGATACGCAGTATTTT.

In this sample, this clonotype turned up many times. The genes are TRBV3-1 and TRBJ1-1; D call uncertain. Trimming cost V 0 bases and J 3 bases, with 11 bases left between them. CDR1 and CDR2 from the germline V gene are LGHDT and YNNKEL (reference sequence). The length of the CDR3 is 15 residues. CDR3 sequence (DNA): TGTGCCAGCAGCCAAGATGGAACCTTTCACACTGAAGCTTTCTTT. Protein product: CASSQDGTFHTEAFF. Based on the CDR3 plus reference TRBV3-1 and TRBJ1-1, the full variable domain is DTAVSQTPKYLVTQMGNDKSIKCEQNLGHDTMYWYKQDSKKFLKIMFSYNNKELIINETVPNRFSPKSPDKAHLNLHINSLELGDSAVYFCASSQDGTFHTEAFFGQGTRLTVV.